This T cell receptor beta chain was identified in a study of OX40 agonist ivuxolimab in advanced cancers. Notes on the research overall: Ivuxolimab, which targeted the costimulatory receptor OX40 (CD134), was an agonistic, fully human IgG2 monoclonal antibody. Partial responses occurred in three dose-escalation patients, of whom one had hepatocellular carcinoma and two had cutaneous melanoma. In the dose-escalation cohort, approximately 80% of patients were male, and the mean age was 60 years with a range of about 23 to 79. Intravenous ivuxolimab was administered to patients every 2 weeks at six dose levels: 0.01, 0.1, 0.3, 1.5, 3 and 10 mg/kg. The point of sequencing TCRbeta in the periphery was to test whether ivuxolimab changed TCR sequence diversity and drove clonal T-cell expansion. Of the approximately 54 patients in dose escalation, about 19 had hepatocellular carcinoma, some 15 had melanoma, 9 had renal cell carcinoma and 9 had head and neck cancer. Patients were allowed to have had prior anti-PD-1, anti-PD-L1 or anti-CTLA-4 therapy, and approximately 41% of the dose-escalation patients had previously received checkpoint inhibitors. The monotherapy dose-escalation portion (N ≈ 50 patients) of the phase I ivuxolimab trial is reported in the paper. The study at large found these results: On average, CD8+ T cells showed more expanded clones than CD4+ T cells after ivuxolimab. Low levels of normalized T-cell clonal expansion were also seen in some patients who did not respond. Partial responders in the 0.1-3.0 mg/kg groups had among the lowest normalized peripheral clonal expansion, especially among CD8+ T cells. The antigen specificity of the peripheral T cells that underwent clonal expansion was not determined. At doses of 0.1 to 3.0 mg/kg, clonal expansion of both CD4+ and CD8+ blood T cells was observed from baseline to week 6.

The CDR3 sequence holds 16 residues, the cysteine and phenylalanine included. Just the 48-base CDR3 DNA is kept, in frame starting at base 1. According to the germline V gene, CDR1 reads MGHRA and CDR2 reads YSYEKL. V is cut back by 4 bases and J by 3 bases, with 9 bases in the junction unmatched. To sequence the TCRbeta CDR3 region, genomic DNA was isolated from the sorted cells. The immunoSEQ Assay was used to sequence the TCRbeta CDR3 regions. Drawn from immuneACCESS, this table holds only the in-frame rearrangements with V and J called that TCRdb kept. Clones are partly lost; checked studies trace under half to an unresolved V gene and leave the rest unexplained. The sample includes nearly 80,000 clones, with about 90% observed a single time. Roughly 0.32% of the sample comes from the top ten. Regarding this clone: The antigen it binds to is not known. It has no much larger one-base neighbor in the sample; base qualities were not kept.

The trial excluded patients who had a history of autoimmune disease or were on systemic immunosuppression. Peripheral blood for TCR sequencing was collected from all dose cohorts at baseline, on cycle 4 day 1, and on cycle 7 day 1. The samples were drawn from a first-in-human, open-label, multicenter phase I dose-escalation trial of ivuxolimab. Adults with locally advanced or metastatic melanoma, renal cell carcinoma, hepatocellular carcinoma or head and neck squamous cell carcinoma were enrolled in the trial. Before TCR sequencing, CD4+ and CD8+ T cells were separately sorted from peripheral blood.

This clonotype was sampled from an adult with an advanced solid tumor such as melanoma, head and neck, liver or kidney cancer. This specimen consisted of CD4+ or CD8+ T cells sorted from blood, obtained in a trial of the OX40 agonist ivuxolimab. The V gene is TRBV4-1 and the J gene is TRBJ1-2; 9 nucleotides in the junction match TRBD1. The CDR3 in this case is CASSREETGGYYGYTF. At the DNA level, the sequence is TGCGCCAGCAGCCGTGAAGAGACAGGGGGTTACTATGGCTACACCTTC.